The 26 T cell receptor beta chains in this list originate from one sample, sequenced in a study of regulatory T cells in long-lasting Graves disease. Arm-PCR of CDR3 regions and iRepertoire HTBI primers were the basis on which TCR beta libraries were built. One entry per CDR3 protein, called by TCRdb with MiXCR from the multiplex PCR reads. In the table there are 300,000 to 500,000 distinct CDR3 sequences, less than 25% of which are singletons. Indicated time point: persistent/refractory GD, antithyroid drugs over 5 years with positive TRAb. Extracted PBMC RNA gave rise to the TCR library. Sequenced here: peripheral blood mononuclear cells (PBMCs), sampled when the disease was refractory, from a patient treated with antithyroid drugs. These TCRs come from a female donor with Graves disease.

This clonotype was detected ten times or more. CDR3: CASSQDRFQETQYF. The CDR3 DNA follows: TGCGCCAGCAGCCAAGACAGGTTCCAAGAGACCCAGTACTTC. The rearrangement uses TRBV4-3 and TRBJ2-5; no firm D call. The V and J ends lost 0 bases and 1 base respectively, with 6 bases between them. CDR3 length equals 14 residues. Germline-derived CDR1 and CDR2 are LGHNA and YSLEER.

This clonotype was found a few times. V usage is TRBV18 and J usage is TRBJ1-2; D is unclear. Germline V gene sequence: CDR1 KGHSH, CDR2 LQKENI. The CDR3 consists of 15 residues. V dropped 1 base and J dropped 4 bases, with 13 bases sitting between them. The CDR3 DNA is TGTGCCAGCTCACCACTAGAGAATCACCCCTATGGCTACACCTTC. It yields the protein CASSPLENHPYGYTF.

V and J are TRBV7-9 and TRBJ1-5; unclear D gene. CDR3 size: 14 residues. The V end lost 2 bases, the J end lost 6 bases, and 11 bases lay between the germline ends. Germline CDR1 and CDR2: SEHNR and FQNEAQ (reference sequence). The CDR3 nucleotides read TGTGCCAGCAGCTTAAGCCTAGAAGGTCAGCCCCAGCATTTT. The encoded protein is CASSLSLEGQPQHF.

This clonotype has a handful of counts. The chain employs TRBV11-2 and TRBJ2-7, with D perhaps given as TRBD1 or TRBD2 (6 bases each). With 6 bases removed from V and 7 bases from J, the gap between germline ends came to 19 bases. Germline loops: CDR1 SGHAT, CDR2 FQNNGV. The CDR3 is 14 residues long. This chain's CDR3 is CASSPPGGPREQYF. In nucleotides, the CDR3 is TGTGCCAGCAGTCCACCTGGGGGGCCGCGGGAGCAGTACTTC.

This clonotype was counted a few times. The gene calls are TRBV19 and TRBJ1-1; D gene ambiguous. Germline V gives CDR1 LNHDA, CDR2 SQIVND (reference sequence). V gave up 5 bases and J gave up 0 bases, with 10 bases separating them. This CDR3 comprises 14 residues. DNA for the CDR3: TGTGCCAGTAGTCGTGCAGACATGAACACTGAAGCTTTCTTT. This gives the protein CASSRADMNTEAFF.

J is TRBJ2-3 and V is TRBV20-1; 10 bases map to TRBD2. This CDR3 comprises 13 residues. CDR1 DFQATT and CDR2 SNEGSKA come from the germline V gene (reference sequence). J was trimmed by 4 bases and V by 6 bases; bases with no gene match: 4. CDR3 in amino acids: CSAASGSADTQYF. The CDR3 DNA reads TGCAGTGCAGCTAGCGGGAGCGCAGATACGCAGTATTTT.

This clonotype has at least ten counts. This chain uses TRBV6-9 with TRBJ2-2; TRBD2 matches 10 bases. In germline, CDR1 is MNHGY, CDR2 SVAAGI. The CDR3 has 18 amino acids. J lost 4 bases, V lost 4 bases, and 12 bases had no gene match. CDR3 in amino acids: CASSSPASRLAGTGELFF. CDR3 coding DNA: TGTGCCAGCAGTTCCCCGGCCAGCCGACTAGCGGGCACCGGGGAGCTGTTTTTT.

This clonotype was observed at least ten times. The chain joins TRBV2 to TRBJ1-5; 12 positions match TRBD1. The CDR3 sequence is 15 residues long. Germline trimming cut 6 bases from V and 5 bases from J; bases unmatched to any gene: 5. The germline CDR1 and CDR2 sequences are SNHLY and FYNNEI. CDR3 region: CASRRDRGLDQPQHF. In nucleotides, the CDR3 is TGTGCCAGCAGGCGGGACAGGGGGCTGGATCAGCCCCAGCATTTT.

This clonotype was observed at least ten times. V usage is TRBV2 and J usage is TRBJ1-5, with D unresolved. Germline lookup yields CDR1 SNHLY and CDR2 FYNNEI. The CDR3 spans 14 residues. V lost 2 bases, J lost 6 bases, and 11 bases lay in between. The CDR3 DNA reads TGTGCCAGCAGTGAATGGGGTTGGACTCAGCCCCAGCATTTT. This sequence encodes CASSEWGWTQPQHF.

The sample holds a few counts of this clonotype. This chain joins TRBV7-2 and TRBJ1-1, with D unclear. This CDR3 comprises 14 residues. Germline V gene sequence: CDR1 SGHTA, CDR2 FQGNSA. Trimming removed 2 bases from V and 0 bases from J, with 7 bases in between. The CDR3: CASSLSSMNTEAFF. The CDR3 nucleotides are TGTGCCAGCAGCTTATCGAGTATGAACACTGAAGCTTTCTTT.

This clonotype appeared a few times. The rearrangement joins TRBV19 to TRBJ2-2; 7 bases match TRBD1. V lost 5 bases and J lost 4; bases outside the gene matches: 7. Germline values: CDR1 LNHDA, CDR2 SQIVND (reference sequence). The CDR3 spans 15 residues. The CDR3, as DNA: TGTGCCAGTAGTGAACAGGGGAGCGGCACCGGGGAGCTGTTTTTT. It yields the protein CASSEQGSGTGELFF. Filled out from reference TRBV19 and TRBJ2-2, the complete variable domain reads DGGITQSPKYLFRKEGQNVTLSCEQNLNHDAMYWYRQDPGQGLRLIYYSQIVNDFQKGDIAEGYSVSREKKESFPLTVTSAQKNPTAFYLCASSEQGSGTGELFFGEGSRLTVL.

This clonotype was observed a handful of times. V usage is TRBV4-2 and J usage is TRBJ2-7, with 7 bases that match TRBD2. Germline values: CDR1 LGHNA, CDR2 YNFKEQ. With 1 base clipped from V and 3 bases from J, the junction kept 9 bases outside the gene matches. The CDR3 contains 16 residues. The DNA of the CDR3 is TGTGCCAGCAGCCAAGGGTCTGGGCTAGCGGACTACGAGCAGTACTTC. Translated: CASSQGSGLADYEQYF.

The sample holds many counts of this clonotype. The chain carries TRBV12-3 or TRBV12-4 and TRBJ1-5; TRBD1 matches 8 bases. J gave up 0 bases and V 5 bases, and 12 bases lay outside the gene matches. The CDR3 is 18 amino acids. DNA for the CDR3: TGTGCCAGCAGTCTACGGACAGGGCCAGACTATAGCAATCAGCCCCAGCATTTT. This sequence encodes CASSLRTGPDYSNQPQHF.

V is TRBV28 and J is TRBJ2-3; 7 bases are a match to TRBD2. J was trimmed by 4 bases and V by 4 bases; bases with no gene match: 8. CDR1 and CDR2 (germline): MDHEN, SYDVKM. The CDR3 is 15 amino acids. For the CDR3, the DNA is TGTGCCAGCAGTTCGGATAGCGGGTTATCAGATACGCAGTATTTT. Translating gives CASSSDSGLSDTQYF.

This clonotype was seen only a few times. The chain has TRBV28 and TRBJ2-2; D is undetermined. Trimming shortened V by 0 bases and J by 0 bases, and 8 bases separated the two germline ends. Germline loops: CDR1 MDHEN, CDR2 SYDVKM. CDR3 length: 16 amino acids. CDR3 bases: TGTGCCAGCAGTTTATGGTCCATCGCGAACACCGGGGAGCTGTTTTTT. It codes for CASSLWSIANTGELFF.

This clonotype was detected many times. The CDR3 DNA is TGCAGTGCTAGAGATCGGTCTAGCGGCCAAGAGACCCAGTACTTC. It codes for CSARDRSSGQETQYF. The chain joins TRBV20-1 to TRBJ2-5, with 7 bases fitting TRBD2. The CDR3 loop spans 15 amino acids. Trimming cost V 0 bases and J 1 base; bases outside gene matches: 5. Germline CDR1 is DFQATT and CDR2 is SNEGSKA (reference sequence).

This clonotype appeared many times. V and J are TRBV18 and TRBJ2-7, with D tentatively TRBD1 or TRBD2 (5 bases each). Trimming left V 1 base short and J 2 bases short, with 15 bases between. The CDR3 is 16 residues long. Germline V gives CDR1 KGHSH, CDR2 LQKENI. CDR3 nucleotide sequence: TGTGCCAGCTCACCACGACCCGGGACCCAAACCTACGAGCAGTACTTC. It translates to CASSPRPGTQTYEQYF.

The genes are TRBV19 and TRBJ1-5; tentative D call: TRBD1 (5 bases). The CDR3 runs 14 residues. CDR1 is LNHDA, CDR2 SQIVND, per germline (reference sequence). With 5 bases removed from V and 2 bases from J, the gap between germline ends came to 10 bases. The CDR3 DNA reads TGTGCCAGTAGTCGGTCGGGGGGCAATCAGCCCCAGCATTTT. This sequence encodes CASSRSGGNQPQHF.

This clonotype was counted many times. The DNA of the CDR3 is TGTGCCAGTAGCCTCCAGGACAGGTGGGATCACGAGCAGTACTTC. It yields the protein CASSLQDRWDHEQYF. The chain joins TRBV19 to TRBJ2-7, with 7 bases aligning to TRBD1. Germline V gene lookup returns CDR1 LNHDA and CDR2 SQIVND (reference sequence). The CDR3 has 15 amino acids. V dropped 6 bases and J dropped 5; count of bases not matched to a gene: 13.

There are many counts of this clonotype. The chain is built from TRBV12-3 or TRBV12-4 and TRBJ2-7; tentative D call: TRBD2 (6 bases). This CDR3 is built from 15 residues. V lost 6 bases and J 2 bases, leaving 17 bases between the germline ends. The CDR3 sequence is CASSPGLYLTYEQYF. The DNA for the CDR3 is TGTGCCAGCAGCCCGGGACTCTACCTGACCTACGAGCAGTACTTC.

Comments on this clonotype: A read error may be the cause here, since a much bigger clone is one base away. The chain carries TRBV30 and TRBJ2-5; D not resolved. The CDR3 is made up of 12 amino acids. Looked up from germline, CDR1 is GTSNPN and CDR2 is SVGIG (reference sequence). V was trimmed by 5 bases and J by 9 bases, leaving 16 bases between them. The CDR3 DNA sequence: TGTGCCTGGGGTGACTCCCCTGGCGCCCAGTACTTC. Translated: CAWGDSPGAQYF.

The V call is TRBV10-3, the J call TRBJ2-5; D gene ambiguous. Germline assignment: CDR1 ENHRY and CDR2 SYGVKD. The CDR3 loop spans 12 amino acids. V was trimmed by 10 bases and J by 2 bases, leaving 11 bases between them. CDR3 loop: CATSGNQETQYF. The CDR3 DNA sequence: TGTGCCACGAGTGGCAATCAAGAGACCCAGTACTTC.

The V call is TRBV29-1, the J call TRBJ1-4, with 9 bases aligning to TRBD1. CDR1 and CDR2 from the germline V gene are SQVTM and ANQGSEA. V shed 5 bases and J 0 bases; nucleotides not matched to a gene: 1. The CDR3 spans 14 residues. CDR3 sequence (DNA): TGCAGCGTTACAGGGGGCACAACTAATGAAAAACTGTTTTTT. Amino acid sequence: CSVTGGTTNEKLFF.

The table lists this clonotype with many counts. The chain is built from TRBV2 and TRBJ1-5; D remains ambiguous. This CDR3 contains 14 residues. Germline V gene sequence: CDR1 SNHLY, CDR2 FYNNEI. Deletions cut 4 bases from V and 0 bases from J, with 7 bases between. CDR3 nucleotides: TGTGCCAGCAGTGGAATGGATAGCAATCAGCCCCAGCATTTT. Translation gives CASSGMDSNQPQHF.

The CDR3 region is CASRPGTRFSYEQYF. CDR3 DNA: TGTGCCAGCAGGCCCGGGACTCGATTCTCCTACGAGCAGTACTTC. The V call is TRBV9, the J call TRBJ2-7; maybe TRBD2 (6 bases). The ends were cut back, 5 bases at V and 0 bases at J, with 15 bases in the middle. The germline gives CDR1 SGDLS, CDR2 YYNGEE. The CDR3 is 15 residues long.

This clonotype was recorded a few times. The chain recombines TRBV28 with TRBJ1-1, with D unresolved. V was pared by 2 bases and J by 1 base, with 8 bases between. The CDR3 consists of 14 residues. Germline V CDR1 and CDR2: MDHEN, SYDVKM. The CDR3 nucleotides read TGTGCCAGCAGTTTACCTAGGAGGAACACTGAAGCTTTCTTT. Amino acid sequence: CASSLPRRNTEAFF.